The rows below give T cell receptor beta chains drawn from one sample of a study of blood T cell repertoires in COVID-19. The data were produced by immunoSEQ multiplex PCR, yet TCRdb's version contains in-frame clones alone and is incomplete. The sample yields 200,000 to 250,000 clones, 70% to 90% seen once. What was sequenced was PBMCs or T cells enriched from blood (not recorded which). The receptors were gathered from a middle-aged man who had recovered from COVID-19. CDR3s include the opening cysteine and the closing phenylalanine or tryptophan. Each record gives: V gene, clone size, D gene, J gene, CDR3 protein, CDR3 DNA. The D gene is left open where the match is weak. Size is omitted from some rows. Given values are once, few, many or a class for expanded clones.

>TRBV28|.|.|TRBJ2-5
CASSLALGTFETQYF
TGTGCCAGCAGTTTAGCTCTCGGGACTTTCGAGACCCAGTACTTC
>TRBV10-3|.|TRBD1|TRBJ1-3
CATSGQGGYPSGNTIYF
TGTGCCACTTCTGGACAGGGAGGGTACCCCTCTGGAAACACCATATATTTT
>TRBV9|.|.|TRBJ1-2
CASSVAGVRVPYGYTF
TGTGCCAGCAGCGTAGCTGGAGTGAGGGTCCCCTATGGCTACACCTTC
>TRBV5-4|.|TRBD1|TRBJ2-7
CASSPARQGSHEQYF
TGTGCCAGCAGCCCGGCTCGACAGGGCTCCCACGAGCAGTACTTC
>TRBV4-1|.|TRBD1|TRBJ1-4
CASSPRGGRGSSNEKLFF
TGCGCCAGCAGCCCGCGAGGGGGCAGGGGGTCCTCGAATGAAAAACTGTTTTTT
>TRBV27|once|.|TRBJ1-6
CASSWGRANSPLHF
TGTGCCAGCAGTTGGGGCAGGGCTAATTCACCCCTCCACTTT
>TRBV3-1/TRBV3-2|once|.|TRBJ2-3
CASISGSGSTDTQYF
TGTGCCAGCATCTCGGGTAGCGGTAGCACAGATACGCAGTATTTT
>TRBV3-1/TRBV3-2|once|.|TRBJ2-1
CATTMQDSYNEQFF
TGTGCCACCACAATGCAGGACAGTTACAATGAGCAGTTCTTC
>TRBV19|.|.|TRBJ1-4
CASSRSSTNEKLFF
TGTGCCAGTAGTCGGAGTTCAACTAATGAAAAACTGTTTTTT
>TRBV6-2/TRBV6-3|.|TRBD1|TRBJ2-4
CASSSFGTGSYIQYF
TGTGCCAGCAGTTCCTTCGGGACAGGGTCTTACATTCAGTACTTC
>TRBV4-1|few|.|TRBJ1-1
CASSQDVSPFRAFF
TGCGCCAGCAGCCAAGATGTCTCCCCGTTCCGGGCTTTCTTT
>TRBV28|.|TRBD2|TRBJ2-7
CASSFALAGTYEQYF
TGTGCCAGCAGTTTTGCGCTAGCGGGAACGTACGAGCAGTACTTC
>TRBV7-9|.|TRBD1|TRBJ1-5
CASSPTGDQPQHF
TGTGCCAGCAGCCCGACAGGGGATCAGCCCCAGCATTTT
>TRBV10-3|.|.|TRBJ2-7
CAISEPRGGTDEQYF
TGTGCCATCAGTGAGCCGAGGGGGGGGACGGACGAGCAGTACTTC
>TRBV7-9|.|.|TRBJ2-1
CASSLGQLEQFF
TGTGCCAGCAGCTTAGGACAGTTAGAGCAGTTCTTC
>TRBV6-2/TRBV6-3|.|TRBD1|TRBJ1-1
CASSYGFPGGYTEAFF
TGTGCCAGCAGTTACGGGTTTCCAGGGGGCTACACTGAAGCTTTCTTT
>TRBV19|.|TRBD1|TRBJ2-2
CASSRRGQGDHTGELFF
TGTGCCAGTAGCAGGAGGGGACAGGGGGATCACACCGGGGAGCTGTTTTTT
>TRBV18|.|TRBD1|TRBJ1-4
CASSPLTGREKLFF
TGTGCCAGCTCACCATTGACAGGGCGGGAAAAACTGTTTTTT
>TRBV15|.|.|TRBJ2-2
CATSSRGPGELFF
TGTGCCACCAGCAGCAGGGGTCCCGGGGAGCTGTTTTTT
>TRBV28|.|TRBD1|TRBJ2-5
CASSRQGAEETQYF
TGTGCCAGCAGTCGACAGGGGGCAGAAGAGACCCAGTACTTC
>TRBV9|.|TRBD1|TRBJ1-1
CASSVGTGEGMNTEAFF
TGTGCCAGCAGCGTAGGGACAGGGGAGGGGATGAACACTGAAGCTTTCTTT
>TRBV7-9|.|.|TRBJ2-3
CASSPRTFGTQYF
TGTGCCAGCAGTCCTAGAACGTTCGGTACGCAGTATTTT
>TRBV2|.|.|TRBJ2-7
CASSLQGQNSYEQYF
TGTGCCAGCAGCCTACAAGGACAGAACTCCTACGAGCAGTACTTC
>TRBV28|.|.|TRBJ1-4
CASSGGGRLANEKLFF
TGTGCCAGCAGTGGGGGGGGTCGTTTGGCTAATGAAAAACTGTTTTTT
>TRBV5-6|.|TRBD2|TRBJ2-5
CASRLFSGGAYQETQYF
TGTGCCAGCAGGCTCTTTAGCGGGGGGGCTTATCAAGAGACCCAGTACTTC
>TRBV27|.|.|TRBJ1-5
CASSLEAGNSNQPQHF
TGTGCCAGCAGTTTAGAGGCAGGGAATAGCAATCAGCCCCAGCATTTT
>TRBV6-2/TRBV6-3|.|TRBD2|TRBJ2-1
CASSYSYGLALNEQFF
TGTGCCAGCAGTTACTCATACGGACTAGCCCTCAATGAGCAGTTCTTC
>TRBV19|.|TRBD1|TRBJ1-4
CASSSGTGGRINEKLFF
TGTGCCAGTAGTTCCGGGACAGGGGGCCGGATTAATGAAAAACTGTTTTTT
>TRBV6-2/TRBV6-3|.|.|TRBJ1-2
CASSYGGADYGYTF
TGTGCCAGCAGTTACGGGGGCGCCGACTATGGCTACACCTTC
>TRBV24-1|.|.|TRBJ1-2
CATIGTTNYGYTF
TGTGCCACCATCGGGACAACTAACTATGGCTACACCTTC
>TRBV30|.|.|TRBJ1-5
CAWSGRAVNSNQPQHF
TGTGCCTGGAGTGGCAGGGCGGTTAATAGCAATCAGCCCCAGCATTTT
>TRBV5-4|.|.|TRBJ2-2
CASSLAGGQNTGELFF
TGTGCCAGCAGCTTGGCGGGGGGCCAGAACACCGGGGAGCTGTTTTTT
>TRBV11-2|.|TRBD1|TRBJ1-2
CASSFTGVEGYTF
TGTGCCAGCAGCTTCACAGGGGTGGAGGGCTACACCTTC
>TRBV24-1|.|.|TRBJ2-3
CATSEVGEDTQYF
TGTGCCACCAGCGAGGTCGGGGAGGATACGCAGTATTTT
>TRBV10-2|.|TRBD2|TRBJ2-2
CASRTSGGAFGELFF
TGCGCCAGCAGAACTAGCGGGGGGGCCTTCGGGGAGCTGTTTTTT
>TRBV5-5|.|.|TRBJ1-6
CASSWGQGTSPLHF
TGTGCCAGCAGTTGGGGGCAGGGAACTTCACCCCTCCACTTT
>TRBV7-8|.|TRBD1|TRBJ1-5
CASSATGFNQPQHF
TGTGCCAGCAGCGCGACAGGGTTCAATCAGCCCCAGCATTTT
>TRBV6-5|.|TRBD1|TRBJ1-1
CASSPRQGNTEAFF
TGTGCCAGCAGTCCCCGACAGGGGAACACTGAAGCTTTCTTT
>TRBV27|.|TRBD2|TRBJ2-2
CASTAWGGSDTGELFF
TGTGCCAGCACCGCCTGGGGGGGGTCGGACACCGGGGAGCTGTTTTTT
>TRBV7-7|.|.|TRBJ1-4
CASSLGRGPNEKLFF
TGTGCTAGCAGCTTAGGGCGGGGACCTAATGAAAAACTGTTTTTT
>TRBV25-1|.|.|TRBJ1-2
CASRGYGYTF
TGTGCCAGTCGAGGCTATGGCTACACCTTC
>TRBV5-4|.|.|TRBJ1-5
CASSSTGLNQPQHF
TGTGCCAGCAGCTCCACAGGGCTCAATCAGCCCCAGCATTTT
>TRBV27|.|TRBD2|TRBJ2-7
CASSPLGKGAGVRSYEQYF
TGTGCCAGCAGTCCCCTGGGGAAGGGTGCGGGAGTAAGGTCCTACGAGCAGTACTTC
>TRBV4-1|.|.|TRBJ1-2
CASRAWREGSDGYTF
TGCGCCAGCAGGGCTTGGAGGGAGGGTTCTGATGGCTACACCTTC
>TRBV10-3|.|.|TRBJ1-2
CAISESTQGYGYTF
TGTGCCATCAGTGAATCGACACAAGGCTATGGCTACACCTTC
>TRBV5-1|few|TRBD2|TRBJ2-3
CASRQGTSDTDTQYF
TGCGCCAGCAGGCAGGGGACTAGCGACACAGATACGCAGTATTTT
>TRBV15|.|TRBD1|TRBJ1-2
CATSRDGDRVVGNYGYTF
TGTGCCACCAGCAGAGATGGGGACAGGGTAGTAGGAAACTATGGCTACACCTTC
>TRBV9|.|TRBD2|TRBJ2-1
CASSVSLTSFNEQFF
TGTGCCAGCAGCGTCTCCTTGACTAGCTTTAATGAGCAGTTCTTC
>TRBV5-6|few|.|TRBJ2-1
CASSLLGASYNEQFF
TGTGCCAGCAGCTTGTTGGGGGCATCCTACAATGAGCAGTTCTTC
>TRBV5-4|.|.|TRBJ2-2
CASSLDPGATGELFF
TGTGCCAGCAGCTTAGACCCAGGCGCCACCGGGGAGCTGTTTTTT
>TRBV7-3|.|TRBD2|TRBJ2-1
CASSLTSGGLNEQFF
TGTGCCAGCAGCTTAACTAGCGGGGGCCTCAATGAGCAGTTCTTC
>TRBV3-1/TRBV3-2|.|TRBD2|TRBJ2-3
CASSQDIAGGLTYTQYF
TGTGCCAGCAGCCAAGATATAGCGGGGGGCCTCACATATACGCAGTATTTT
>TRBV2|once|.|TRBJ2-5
CASRAGWETQYF
TGTGCCAGCAGGGCGGGCTGGGAGACCCAGTACTTC
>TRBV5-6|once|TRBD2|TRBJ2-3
CASSLAGGVADTQYF
TGTGCCAGCAGCCTAGCGGGGGGGGTCGCAGATACGCAGTATTTT
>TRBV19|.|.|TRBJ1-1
CASSYRRGEAFF
TGTGCCAGTAGTTATCGCAGGGGTGAAGCTTTCTTT
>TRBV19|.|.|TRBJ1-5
CASSIRAADSNQPQHF
TGTGCCAGTAGTATAAGGGCAGCGGATAGCAATCAGCCCCAGCATTTT
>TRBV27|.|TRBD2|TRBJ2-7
CASGSGGSYEQYF
TGTGCCAGCGGTAGCGGGGGGTCCTACGAGCAGTACTTC
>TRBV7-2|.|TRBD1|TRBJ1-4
CASSLTTGGNNEKLFF
TGTGCCAGCAGCTTGACTACAGGGGGTAATAATGAAAAACTGTTTTTT